This T cell receptor (beta chain) came from a study of cytomegalovirus exposure and HLA in healthy donors. PCR used 60 Vbeta primers and 13 Jbeta primers. Using immunoSEQ multiplex PCR, the repertoire was profiled, and TCRdb retains in-frame clones only, with some absent. This repertoire shows roughly 180,000 clones, roughly 8.7% found once; its top ten account for approximately 1.3%. Sequenced sample: PBMCs. This receptor was taken from a woman aged 25-40 years in good health and CMV-seropositive.

The CDR3 loop is CASSFQGVGNYGYTF. CDR3 sequence (DNA): TGTGCCAGCAGTTTTCAGGGGGTTGGTAACTATGGCTACACCTTC. This chain joins TRBV6-5 and TRBJ1-2, with 7 bases identical to TRBD1. The CDR3 length is 15 residues. J lost 1 base, V lost 4 bases, and 6 bases had no gene match. Germline-derived CDR1 and CDR2 are MNHEY and SVGAGI.